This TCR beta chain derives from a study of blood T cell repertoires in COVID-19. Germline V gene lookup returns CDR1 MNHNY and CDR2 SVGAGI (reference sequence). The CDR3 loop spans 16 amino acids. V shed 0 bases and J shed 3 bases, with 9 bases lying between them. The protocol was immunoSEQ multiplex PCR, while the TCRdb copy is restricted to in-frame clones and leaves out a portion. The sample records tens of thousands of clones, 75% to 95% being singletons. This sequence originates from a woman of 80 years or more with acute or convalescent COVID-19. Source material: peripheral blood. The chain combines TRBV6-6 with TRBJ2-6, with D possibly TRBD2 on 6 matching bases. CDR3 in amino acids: CASSYSLGGGANVLTF. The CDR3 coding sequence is TGTGCCAGCAGTTACTCCCTGGGGGGTGGGGCCAACGTCCTGACTTTC.